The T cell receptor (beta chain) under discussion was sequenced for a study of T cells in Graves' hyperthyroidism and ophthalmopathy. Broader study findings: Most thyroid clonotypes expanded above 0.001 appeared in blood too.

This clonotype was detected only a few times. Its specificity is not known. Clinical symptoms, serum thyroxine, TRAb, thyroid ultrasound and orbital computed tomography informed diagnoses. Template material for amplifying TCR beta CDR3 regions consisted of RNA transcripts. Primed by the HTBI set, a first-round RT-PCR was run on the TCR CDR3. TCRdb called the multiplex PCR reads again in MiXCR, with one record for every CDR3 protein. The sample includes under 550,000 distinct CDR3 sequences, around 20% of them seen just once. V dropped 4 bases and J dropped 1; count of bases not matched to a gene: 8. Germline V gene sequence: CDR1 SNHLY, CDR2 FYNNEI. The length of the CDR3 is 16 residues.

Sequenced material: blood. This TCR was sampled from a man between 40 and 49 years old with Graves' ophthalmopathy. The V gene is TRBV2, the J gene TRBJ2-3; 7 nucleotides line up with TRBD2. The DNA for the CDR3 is TGTGCCAGCAGTGGGGGACTAAGGAGGGGCACAGATACGCAGTATTTT. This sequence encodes CASSGGLRRGTDTQYF. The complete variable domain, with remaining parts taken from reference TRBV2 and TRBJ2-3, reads EPEVTQTPSHQVTQMGQEVILRCVPISNHLYFYWYRQILGQKVEFLVSFYNNEISEKSEIFDDQFSVERPDGSNFTLKIRSTKLEDSAMYFCASSGGLRRGTDTQYFGPGTRLTVL.